This note documents a single T cell receptor (beta chain) sequence. Its antigen is undetermined. This record comes from a study of T cell responses to AZD1222 COVID-19 vaccine. About the research overall: Recipients boosted at about 4 weeks or about 12 weeks are pooled.

Only in-frame clones appear in the TCRdb table, and some are missing; sequencing was by immunoSEQ multiplex PCR. The profile shows 99,000 or so clones, 88% of them singletons. V gave up 5 bases and J gave up 3 bases, with 17 bases separating them. There are 15 residues in the CDR3. Germline-derived CDR1 and CDR2 are LNHDA and SQIVND (reference sequence). The study, taken as a whole, reports: In a largely white British group with more females than males, clonal diversity was possibly underestimated. When two AZD1222 doses had been given, Spike-specific TCR breadth and depth rose.

The specimen comprised peripheral blood, sampled on day 0 of AZD1222 vaccination. The sequence came from an adult in good health. The rearrangement joins TRBV19 to TRBJ2-7; D is perhaps TRBD1 or TRBD2 (5 bases each). Here the CDR3 reads CASSVTGPFGYEQYF. In DNA, the CDR3 is TGTGCCAGTAGTGTCACGGGACCCTTTGGCTACGAGCAGTACTTC.